The 23 T cell receptor beta chains below were found in one sample sequenced in a study of T cells in Graves' hyperthyroidism and ophthalmopathy. Authors of the study amplified TCR beta CDR3 regions from RNA transcripts. A set of HTBI primers served as the primers for a first-round RT-PCR of the TCR CDR3. TCRdb reprocessed the multiplex PCR reads with MiXCR, giving one entry per CDR3 protein. The sample carries approximately 600,000 distinct CDR3 sequences, around 21% recorded once. Input material: blood. Source of these receptors: a man in his thirties or forties with Graves' ophthalmopathy.

Turning to this clonotype: Relative to the germline gene, one junction end is altered; a read error may explain this. This sequence joins TRBV6-2 or TRBV6-3 and TRBJ1-5; 8 bases line up with TRBD1. The CDR3 is made up of 14 amino acids. From germline, CDR1 is MNHEY and CDR2 SVGEGT. The CDR3 DNA follows: TGTGCCGGCAGTTTGTGGGCAGGGGGCCAGCCCCAGCATTTT. Translating gives CAGSLWAGGQPQHF.

This clonotype has a count of ten or more. The rearrangement joins TRBV11-2 to TRBJ2-1; D is possibly TRBD2 (6 bases). This CDR3 contains 18 residues. V dropped 5 bases and J dropped 3 bases, with 23 bases sitting between them. The germline gives CDR1 SGHAT, CDR2 FQNNGV. CDR3 protein: CASSPASLLAPIYNEQFF. CDR3 bases: TGTGCCAGCAGCCCAGCGTCATTACTAGCACCGATCTACAATGAGCAGTTCTTC.

This rearrangement joins TRBV7-9 to TRBJ2-5, with a weak D call TRBD2 (5 bases). CDR1 and CDR2 from the germline V gene are SEHNR and FQNEAQ (reference sequence). V lost 4 bases, J lost 1 base, and 13 bases lay in between. The CDR3 covers 15 residues. The CDR3 is CASSSAGSGQETQYF. The CDR3 DNA sequence: TGTGCCAGCAGCTCCGCTGGGAGCGGCCAAGAGACCCAGTACTTC.

V usage is TRBV5-1 and J usage is TRBJ2-1, with TRBD2 matching 14 bases. Germline-derived CDR1 and CDR2 are SGHRS and YFSETQ. The trim removed 4 bases at V and 10 bases at J, leaving 7 bases unmatched. This CDR3 contains 15 residues. The CDR3 nucleotides are TGCGCCAGCAGCGTGACTAGCGGGAGGGGCCCCGAGCAGTTCTTC. It yields the protein CASSVTSGRGPEQFF.

The chain recombines TRBV7-9 with TRBJ2-5; the D gene is possibly TRBD2 (6 bases). Germline CDR1 is SEHNR and CDR2 is FQNEAQ (reference sequence). The V and J ends lost 3 bases and 4 bases respectively, with 9 bases between them. This CDR3 spans 13 amino acids. CDR3 residues: CASSFRGTETQYF. DNA of the CDR3: TGTGCCAGCAGCTTTCGGGGGACAGAGACCCAGTACTTC.

This clonotype has a handful of counts. Sequence at one end of the junction differs from germline and may be a read error. V usage is TRBV7-2 and J usage is TRBJ2-5; D is perhaps TRBD2 (6 bases). Looked up from germline, CDR1 is SGHTA and CDR2 is FQGNSA. CDR3 length equals 13 residues. The CDR3 sequence is CASSLGGDRARDF. Here the CDR3 DNA reads TGTGCCAGCAGCTTAGGGGGGGATAGGGCTAGGGACTTC.

This clonotype has more than one count but fewer than ten. The V call is TRBV30, the J call TRBJ2-4, with 7 bases that match TRBD1. This CDR3 has 15 amino acids. CDR1 GTSNPN and CDR2 SVGIG come from the germline V gene (reference sequence). Germline trimming cut 4 bases from V and 5 bases from J; bases unmatched to any gene: 11. CDR3 DNA: TGTGCCTGGACAGGGTCCGAGACAGGGCAAAACATTCAGTACTTC. This translates into CAWTGSETGQNIQYF.

V gene TRBV6-1 combines with J gene TRBJ2-7; a possible D gene is TRBD1 (6 bases). This CDR3 is built from 14 residues. The V end lost 6 bases, the J end lost 2 bases, and 14 bases lay between the germline ends. Germline V gene sequence: CDR1 MNHNS, CDR2 SASEGT. In DNA form, the CDR3 reads TGTGCCAGCAGAGGACAGCCCCTAACCTACGAGCAGTACTTC. Its protein is CASRGQPLTYEQYF.

This clonotype came up many times. This rearrangement joins TRBV12-3 or TRBV12-4 to TRBJ2-1; maybe TRBD2 (5 bases). Between the trimmed V and J ends, which lost 1 base and 10 bases, there was a span of 23 bases. The CDR3 has 17 amino acids. The CDR3 reads CASSLVFSTEASGEQFF. For the CDR3, the DNA is TGTGCCAGCAGTTTAGTCTTTAGTACCGAGGCTTCGGGGGAGCAGTTCTTC.

This clonotype occurred many times. The chain recombines TRBV11-1 with TRBJ2-7; no clear D gene. Germline CDR1 and CDR2: SGHAT and FQDESV (reference sequence). The V end lost 5 bases, the J end lost 7 bases, and 24 bases lay between the germline ends. This CDR3 has 16 residues. The CDR3 DNA reads as TGTGCCAGCAGCCCGGGTGGCCTAGATCTACAGTTGGAGCAGTACTTC. Translated, it gives CASSPGGLDLQLEQYF.

This chain joins TRBV7-9 and TRBJ2-1, with TRBD2 as a possible D gene (5 bases). The CDR3 contains 16 residues. Germline-derived CDR1 and CDR2 are SEHNR and FQNEAQ (reference sequence). Between the trimmed V and J ends, which lost 6 bases and 1 base, there was a span of 16 bases. The CDR3 region has the DNA TGTGCCAGCAGTCGAGGTCCCACGGGATCCTACAATGAGCAGTTCTTC. Amino acids: CASSRGPTGSYNEQFF.

The V call is TRBV7-3, the J call TRBJ2-1, with 11 bases that match TRBD1. The V segment lost 5 bases and the J segment 8 bases; nucleotides outside the gene matches: 8. The CDR3 totals 15 residues. Germline CDR1 SGHTA, CDR2 FQGTGA. The CDR3 loop reads CASSGQGARVDEQFF. For the CDR3, the DNA is TGTGCCAGCAGCGGACAGGGGGCGCGGGTCGATGAGCAGTTCTTC.

This clonotype has more than one count but fewer than ten. The V gene is TRBV28, the J gene TRBJ2-5; tentatively, D is TRBD1 (6 bases). Trimming left V 6 bases short and J 5 bases short, with 13 bases between. This CDR3 has 13 amino acids. Germline loops: CDR1 MDHEN, CDR2 SYDVKM. The chain's CDR3 is CASRATGWETQYF. CDR3 coding DNA: TGTGCCAGCAGGGCGACAGGCTGGGAGACCCAGTACTTC.

CDR3 DNA: TGTGCCATCAGTGATTCCGGACTAGCGGGAGGGCCCGAGCAGTACTTC. Encoded protein: CAISDSGLAGGPEQYF. The chain combines TRBV10-3 with TRBJ2-7; 15 bases are a match to TRBD2. The CDR3 consists of 16 residues. J gave up 6 bases and V 3 bases, and 6 bases lay outside the gene matches. CDR1 is ENHRY, CDR2 SYGVKD, per germline.

This clonotype was counted many times. The chain recombines TRBV28 with TRBJ1-1; the D gene is possibly TRBD1 (6 bases). This CDR3 contains 16 residues. V dropped 5 bases and J dropped 0 bases, with 16 bases sitting between them. Looked up from germline, CDR1 is MDHEN and CDR2 is SYDVKM. CDR3 in amino acids: CASSKPRTAVNTEAFF. The CDR3 DNA reads TGTGCCAGCAGTAAACCCCGGACAGCCGTGAACACTGAAGCTTTCTTT.

This chain links TRBV14 with TRBJ2-7, with D possibly being TRBD1 (6 bases). CDR1 and CDR2 from the germline V gene are SGHDN and FVKESK. Trimming shortened V by 1 base and J by 2 bases, and 9 bases separated the two germline ends. The CDR3 loop spans 14 amino acids. CDR3 bases: TGTGCCAGCAGCCAAGGTCACAGGGCCTACGAGCAGTACTTC. It translates to CASSQGHRAYEQYF.

The chain has TRBV7-2 and TRBJ2-1; 8 nucleotides agree with TRBD2. J was trimmed by 4 bases and V by 4 bases; bases with no gene match: 9. Looked up from germline, CDR1 is SGHTA and CDR2 is FQGNSA. This CDR3 has 16 residues. The CDR3 region has the DNA TGTGCCAGCAGCTCCCGGGGGGGGGGAGGGTACAATGAGCAGTTCTTC. This gives the protein CASSSRGGGGYNEQFF.

This clonotype was seen ten or more times. V and J are TRBV6-1 and TRBJ2-7; unclear D gene. CDR3 length: 14 amino acids. V gave up 4 bases and J gave up 2 bases, with 12 bases separating them. CDR1 is MNHNS and CDR2 is SASEGT in the germline V gene. In DNA, the CDR3 is TGTGCCAGCAGTGGCCCCAGCAATCCCTACGAGCAGTACTTC. It translates to CASSGPSNPYEQYF.

This clonotype was picked up many times. The chain links TRBV3-1 to TRBJ2-7; 8 positions match TRBD2. Trimming cost V 0 bases and J 0 bases; bases outside gene matches: 1. Germline values: CDR1 LGHDT, CDR2 YNNKEL (reference sequence). This CDR3 has 15 amino acids. The CDR3 here is CASSQDGRASYEQYF. DNA for the CDR3: TGTGCCAGCAGCCAAGACGGGAGGGCCTCCTACGAGCAGTACTTC.

This clonotype was observed a few times. The V call is TRBV7-9, the J call TRBJ2-1, with no clear D. Near its end, the DNA agrees better with TRBJ2-7, so the J call may be wrong. The germline V gene has CDR1 SEHNR and CDR2 FQNEAQ (reference sequence). The CDR3 extends over 13 amino acids. In nucleotides, the CDR3 is TGTGCCAGCAGTCTCGCAACCGACCATGAGCAGTACTTC. It codes for CASSLATDHEQYF.

This clonotype appeared many times. The CDR3 here is CASSLLAGPADEQYF. CDR3 nucleotide sequence: TGTGCCAGCAGCTTGCTTGCGGGACCTGCCGACGAGCAGTACTTC. This chain uses TRBV5-8 with TRBJ2-7; possible D gene TRBD2, 6 bases. The CDR3 totals 15 residues. The V end lost 1 base, the J end lost 5 bases, and 16 bases lay between the germline ends. The germline V gene has CDR1 SGHTS and CDR2 YDEGEE.

On this clonotype itself: Sequence at one end of the junction differs from germline and may be a read error. The chain joins TRBV4-2 to TRBJ1-2; 8 bases are shared with TRBD1. Germline CDR1 and CDR2: LGHNA and YNFKEQ. The CDR3 totals 15 residues. The CDR3 here is CASSHPGQAYYGHTF. CDR3 in DNA: TGTGCCAGCAGCCACCCGGGACAGGCGTACTATGGCCACACCTTC.

The V call is TRBV5-6, the J call TRBJ2-3; tentatively, D is TRBD2 (5 bases). The CDR3 extends over 17 amino acids. Trimming shortened V by 4 bases and J by 4 bases, and 22 bases separated the two germline ends. Germline V gene lookup returns CDR1 SGHDT and CDR2 YYEEEE. CDR3 nucleotide sequence: TGTGCCAGCAGCCTCCTTAAGGGAGTGCTACAAGCAGATACGCAGTATTTT. Translation: CASSLLKGVLQADTQYF.